This T cell receptor (beta chain) was observed in a study of blood T cells in healthy people across ages. Germline V gene lookup returns CDR1 SNHLY and CDR2 FYNNEI. Trimming shortened V by 4 bases and J by 0 bases, and 10 bases separated the two germline ends. The CDR3 covers 16 residues. Total RNA, at least 5.5 micrograms per sample, came from PBMCs. This clonotype was counted once. Then a second PCR, running roughly 7 to 11 cycles, was carried out with a sample-barcoded 5' primer and a J-beta primer mix. MiXCR was run by TCRdb on the 5' RACE reads, yielding one entry per CDR3 protein. The data hold about 830,000 distinct CDR3 sequences, with approximately 67% observed a single time.

This TCR derives from a man aged 30-40 years in good health. Sequenced input: blood. V gene TRBV2 combines with J gene TRBJ2-6, with D unclear. CDR3 DNA: TGTGCCAGCAGTGTTGGCGTGCTCTCTGGGGCCAACGTCCTGACTTTC. This gives the protein CASSVGVLSGANVLTF.